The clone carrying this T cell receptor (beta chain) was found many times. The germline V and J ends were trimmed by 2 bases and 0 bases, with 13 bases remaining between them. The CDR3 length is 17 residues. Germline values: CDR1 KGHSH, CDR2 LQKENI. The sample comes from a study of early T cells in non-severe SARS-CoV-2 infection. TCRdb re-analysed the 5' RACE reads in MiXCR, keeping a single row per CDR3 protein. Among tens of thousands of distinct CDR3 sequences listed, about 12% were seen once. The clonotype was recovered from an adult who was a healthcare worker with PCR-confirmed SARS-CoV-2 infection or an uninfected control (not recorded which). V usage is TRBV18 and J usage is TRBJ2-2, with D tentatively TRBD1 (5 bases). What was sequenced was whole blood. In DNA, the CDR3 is TGTGCCAGCTCACCAGGGGCGTTCCGATCGAACACCGGGGAGCTGTTTTTT. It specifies CASSPGAFRSNTGELFF.